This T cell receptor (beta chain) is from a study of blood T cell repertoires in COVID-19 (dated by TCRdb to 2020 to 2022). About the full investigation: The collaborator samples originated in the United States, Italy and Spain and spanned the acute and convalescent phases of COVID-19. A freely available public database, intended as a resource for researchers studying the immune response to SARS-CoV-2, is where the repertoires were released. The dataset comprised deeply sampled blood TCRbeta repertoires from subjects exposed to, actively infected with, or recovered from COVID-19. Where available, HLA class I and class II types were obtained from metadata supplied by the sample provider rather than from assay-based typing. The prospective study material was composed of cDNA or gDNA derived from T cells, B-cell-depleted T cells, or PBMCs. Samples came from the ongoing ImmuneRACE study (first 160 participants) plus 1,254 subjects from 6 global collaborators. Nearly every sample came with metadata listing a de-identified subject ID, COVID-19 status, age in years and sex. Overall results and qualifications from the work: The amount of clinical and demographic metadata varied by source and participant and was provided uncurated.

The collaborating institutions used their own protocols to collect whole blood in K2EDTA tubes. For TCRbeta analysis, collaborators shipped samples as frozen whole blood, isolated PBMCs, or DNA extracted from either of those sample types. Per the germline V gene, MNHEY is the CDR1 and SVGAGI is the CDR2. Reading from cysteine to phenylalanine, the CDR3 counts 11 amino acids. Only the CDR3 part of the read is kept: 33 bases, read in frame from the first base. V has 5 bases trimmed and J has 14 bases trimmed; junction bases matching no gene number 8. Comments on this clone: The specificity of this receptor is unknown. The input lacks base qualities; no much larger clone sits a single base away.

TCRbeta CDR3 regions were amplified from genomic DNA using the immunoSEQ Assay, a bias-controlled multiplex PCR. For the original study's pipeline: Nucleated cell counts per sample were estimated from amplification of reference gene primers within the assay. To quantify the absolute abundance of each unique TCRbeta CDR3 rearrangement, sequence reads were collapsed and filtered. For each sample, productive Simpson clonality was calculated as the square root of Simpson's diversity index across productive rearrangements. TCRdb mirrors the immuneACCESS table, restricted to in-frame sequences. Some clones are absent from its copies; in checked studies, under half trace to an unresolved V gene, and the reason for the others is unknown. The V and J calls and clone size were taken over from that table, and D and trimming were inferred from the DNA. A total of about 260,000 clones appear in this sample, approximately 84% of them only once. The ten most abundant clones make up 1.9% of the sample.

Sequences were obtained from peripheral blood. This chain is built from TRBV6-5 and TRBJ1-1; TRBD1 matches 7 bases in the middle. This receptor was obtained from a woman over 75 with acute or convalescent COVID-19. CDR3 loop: CASSRGTATFF. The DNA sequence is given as TGTGCCAGCAGTCGGGGGACAGCTACCTTCTTT.